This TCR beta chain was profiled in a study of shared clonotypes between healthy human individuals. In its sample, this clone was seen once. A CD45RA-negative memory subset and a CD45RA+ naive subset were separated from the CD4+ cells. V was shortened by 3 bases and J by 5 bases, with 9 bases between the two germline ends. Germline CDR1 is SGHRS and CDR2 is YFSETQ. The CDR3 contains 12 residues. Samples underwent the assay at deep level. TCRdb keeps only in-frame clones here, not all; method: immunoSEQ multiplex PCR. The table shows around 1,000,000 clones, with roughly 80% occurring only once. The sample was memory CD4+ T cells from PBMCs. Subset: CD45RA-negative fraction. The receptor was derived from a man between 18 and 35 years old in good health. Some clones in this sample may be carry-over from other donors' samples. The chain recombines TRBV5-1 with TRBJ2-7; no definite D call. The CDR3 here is CASSSGFNEQYF. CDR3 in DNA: TGCGCCAGCAGCTCCGGGTTTAACGAGCAGTACTTC.